The present TCR beta chain was sequenced within a study of T-cell memory formation after mild COVID-19. General observations from the study: Cross-reactive memory apparently joined, as some responding clones appeared in pre-infection memory. Shrinking CD4+ clones were chiefly CM and EM; CD8+ ones were chiefly EMRA.

Amplification by 5'RACE using constant-segment primers produced TCR alpha and TCR beta cDNA libraries that carried sample barcodes and UMIs. TCRdb re-analysed the 5' RACE reads in MiXCR, keeping a single row per CDR3 protein. This table holds about half a million distinct CDR3 sequences, over 15% found once. Germline CDR1 is SGHVS and CDR2 is FNYEAQ. The V gene end was trimmed by 4 bases and the J gene end by 5 bases; junction bases not matched to a gene: 6. The length of the CDR3 is 14 residues. This clonotype was counted only a few times. What it binds is unknown. The sequencing input was PBMCs or a T cell subset sorted from them (not recorded which). This TCR derives from an adult woman who had mild COVID-19 (a few samples of this study predate the infection). Cell type and time point are not known. The V gene is TRBV7-6, the J gene TRBJ2-3, with 7 bases fitting TRBD1. CDR3 nucleotides: TGTGCCAGCAGCTCACAGGGGAGAGTAGATACGCAGTATTTT. This encodes CASSSQGRVDTQYF.